These T cell receptor beta chains were read from a single sample in a study of metastatic and nonmetastatic thyroid tumors. TCRdb reprocessed the PCR reads via MiXCR. The sample lists tens of thousands of clones, around 25% seen once, with about 15% in the top ten. What was sequenced was blood. These receptors were obtained from a female donor with papillary thyroid cancer or a benign thyroid nodule (not recorded which). Some clones in this sample may be carry-over from other donors' samples. The CDR3 runs from the conserved cysteine through the conserved F or W. Each record gives: CDR3 protein, V gene, J gene.

CASSSGTSGGKLFF,TRBV28,TRBJ1-4
CASSHTGSSYGYTF,TRBV3-1,TRBJ1-2
CASSIGRQNYGQYF,TRBV19,TRBJ2-7
CSATSAYEQYF,TRBV20-1,TRBJ2-7
CASSVGQGVDEQYF,TRBV2,TRBJ2-7
CASSFLSGQIYEQYF,TRBV28,TRBJ2-7
CAWSVELGTNEKLFF,TRBV30,TRBJ1-4
CASTHGGLGSPLHF,TRBV7-2,TRBJ1-6
CASSSTSGASYEQYF,TRBV11-2,TRBJ2-7
CASSLRVDTGELFF,TRBV5-1,TRBJ2-2
CASRGQGRDTEAFF,TRBV12-3/TRBV12-4,TRBJ1-1
CASSGLGGGEQYF,TRBV9,TRBJ2-7
CASSLAQGHEQYF,TRBV12-3/TRBV12-4,TRBJ2-7
CASSLSENYGYTF,TRBV6-1,TRBJ1-2
CASSLGTGHYCYTF,TRBV27,TRBJ1-2
CASSSHTGGVYGYTF,TRBV28,TRBJ1-2
CASSFSYNEQFF,TRBV5-8,TRBJ2-1
CASSGTGGGNIQYF,TRBV19,TRBJ2-4
CASSINPRASGANVLTF,TRBV19,TRBJ2-6
CASSWRGLAGDEQYF,TRBV7-3,TRBJ2-7
CAWRGRGEGQPQHF,TRBV30,TRBJ1-5